This T cell receptor (beta chain) was captured by sequencing in a study of CD8 T cells in ankylosing spondylitis. General observations from the study: From matched ankylosing spondylitis synovial fluid, disease-linked clones were reportedly recovered at significantly enriched levels. A motif of several highly homologous TCR beta variants was seen as apparently characteristic of ankylosing spondylitis blood. Earlier literature documents some of the motif variants in reactive arthritis synovial fluid and blood.

Points on this clonotype: The antigen is undetermined.

The germline CDR1 and CDR2 sequences are LGHNA and YNFKEQ. V lost 1 base and J lost 6; bases outside the gene matches: 9. CDR3 length equals 17 residues. A single record per CDR3 protein comes from TCRdb applying MiXCR to the 5' RACE reads. The table has under 200,000 distinct CDR3 sequences, around 8.9% seen once; the top ten hold more than 13%. The receptor's source is a female donor with ankylosing spondylitis or in good health (not recorded which). V gene TRBV4-2 combines with J gene TRBJ2-4; 10 bases fit TRBD2. Sequencing used blood, either unsorted or a sorted T cell fraction (not recorded which). CDR3 bases: TGTGCCAGCAGCCAAGTCGCCACAGCGGGAGGGCGAAACATTCAGTACTTC. Encoded protein: CASSQVATAGGRNIQYF.